The clone carrying this T cell receptor (beta chain) was recorded only once. This sample was taken from a study of blood T cell repertoires in COVID-19. Germline V CDR1 and CDR2: MNHNS, SASEGT. The CDR3 has 19 residues. J lost 0 bases, V lost 4 bases, and 14 bases had no gene match. Some clones are missing from TCRdb's copy, which holds only in-frame ones; the method was immunoSEQ multiplex PCR. The repertoire consists of about 120,000 clones, with 75% to 90% occurring once and the leading ten covering approximately 4.5%. Sequencing used peripheral blood. The clonotype was recovered from a man in his sixties with COVID-19, enrolled during active disease. The chain couples TRBV6-1 to TRBJ1-5; 8 bases map to TRBD1. The DNA for the CDR3 is TGTGCCAGCAGTGTGTTTCAGGGGGCTTTAAGATATAGCAATCAGCCCCAGCATTTT. Its protein product is CASSVFQGALRYSNQPQHF.